This T cell receptor (beta chain) was sequenced in a study of identifying expanded T cells in peripheral blood. Study results and caveats: Variance in clone template counts between approximately 2-week samples significantly increased with total template count across all healthy donors.

In regard to this clone: Its matching antigen is unknown.

Germline CDR1 reads SGHVS; CDR2 reads FQNEAQ. The CDR3 consists of 16 residues. Trimming took 0 bases from V and 6 from J, leaving 16 bases between them. Healthy donors had no documented immune events, such as infections, while sampled. Some clones are missing from TCRdb's copy, which holds only in-frame ones; the method was immunoSEQ multiplex PCR. Of 95,000 to 100,000 clones listed, roughly 85% are singletons. This TCR came from a person between 18 and 75 years old in good health. The gene calls are TRBV7-8 and TRBJ2-3; D not resolved. The specimen was blood. CDR3 DNA: TGTGCCAGCAGCTTAGCCTCGCGGCCTACGACGGATACGCAGTATTTT. It translates to CASSLASRPTTDTQYF.